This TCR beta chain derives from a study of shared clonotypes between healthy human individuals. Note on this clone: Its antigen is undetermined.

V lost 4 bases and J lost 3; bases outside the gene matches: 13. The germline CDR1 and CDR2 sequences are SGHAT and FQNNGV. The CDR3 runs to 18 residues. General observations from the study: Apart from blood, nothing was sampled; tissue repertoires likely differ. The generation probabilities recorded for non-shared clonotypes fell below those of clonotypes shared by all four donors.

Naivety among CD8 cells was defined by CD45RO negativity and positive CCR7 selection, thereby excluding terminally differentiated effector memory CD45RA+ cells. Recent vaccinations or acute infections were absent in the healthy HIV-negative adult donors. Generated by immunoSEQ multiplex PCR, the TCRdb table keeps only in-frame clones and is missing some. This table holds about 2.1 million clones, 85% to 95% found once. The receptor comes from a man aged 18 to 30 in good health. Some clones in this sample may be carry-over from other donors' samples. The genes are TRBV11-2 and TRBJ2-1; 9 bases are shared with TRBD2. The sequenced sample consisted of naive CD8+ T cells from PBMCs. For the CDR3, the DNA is TGTGCCAGCAGCTCCCCCCGGGATAGCGGGGGATTCTACAATGAGCAGTTCTTC. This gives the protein CASSSPRDSGGFYNEQFF.